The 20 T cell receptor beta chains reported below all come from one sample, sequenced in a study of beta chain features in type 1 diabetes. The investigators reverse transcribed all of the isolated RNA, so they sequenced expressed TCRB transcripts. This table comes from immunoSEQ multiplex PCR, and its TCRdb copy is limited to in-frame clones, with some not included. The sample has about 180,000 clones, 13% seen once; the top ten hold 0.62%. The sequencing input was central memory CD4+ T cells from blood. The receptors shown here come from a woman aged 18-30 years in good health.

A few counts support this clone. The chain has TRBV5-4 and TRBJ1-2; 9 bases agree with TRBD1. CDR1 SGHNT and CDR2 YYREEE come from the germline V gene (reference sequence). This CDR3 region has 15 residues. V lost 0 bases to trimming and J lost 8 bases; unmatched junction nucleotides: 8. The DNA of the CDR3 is TGTGCCAGCAGCTTGGCCTCGGGACAGGGAGAGGGCTACACCTTC. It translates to CASSLASGQGEGYTF.

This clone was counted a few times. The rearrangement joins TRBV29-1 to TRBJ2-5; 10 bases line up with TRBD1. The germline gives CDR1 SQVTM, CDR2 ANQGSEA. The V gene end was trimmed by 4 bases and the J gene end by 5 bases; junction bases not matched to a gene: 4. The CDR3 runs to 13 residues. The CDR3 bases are TGCAGCGTTGGACAGGGGGCAGCTGAGACCCAGTACTTC. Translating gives CSVGQGAAETQYF.

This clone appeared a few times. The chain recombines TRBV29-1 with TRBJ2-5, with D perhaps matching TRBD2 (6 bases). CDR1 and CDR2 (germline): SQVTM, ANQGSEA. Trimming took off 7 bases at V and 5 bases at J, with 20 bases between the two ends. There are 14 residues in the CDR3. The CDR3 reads CSAARRGLWETQYF. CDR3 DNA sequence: TGCAGCGCGGCCCGGCGGGGCCTTTGGGAGACCCAGTACTTC.

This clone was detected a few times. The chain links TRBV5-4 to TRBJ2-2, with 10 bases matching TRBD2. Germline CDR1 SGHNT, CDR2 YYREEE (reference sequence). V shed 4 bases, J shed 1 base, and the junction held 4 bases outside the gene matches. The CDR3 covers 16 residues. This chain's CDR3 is CASSGGLAVNTGELFF. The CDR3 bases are TGTGCCAGCAGCGGAGGACTAGCGGTGAACACCGGGGAGCTGTTTTTT.

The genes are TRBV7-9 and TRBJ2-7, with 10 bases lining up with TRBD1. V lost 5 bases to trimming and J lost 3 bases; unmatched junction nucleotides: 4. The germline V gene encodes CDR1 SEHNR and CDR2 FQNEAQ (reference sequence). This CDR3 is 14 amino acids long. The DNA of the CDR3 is TGTGCCAGCAGCAGGGACAGGGGAGTCTACGAGCAGTACTTC. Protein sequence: CASSRDRGVYEQYF.

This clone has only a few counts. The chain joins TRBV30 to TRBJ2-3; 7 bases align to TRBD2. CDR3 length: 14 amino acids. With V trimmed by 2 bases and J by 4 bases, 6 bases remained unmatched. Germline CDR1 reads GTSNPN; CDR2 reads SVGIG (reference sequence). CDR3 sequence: CAWSYGGRADTQYF. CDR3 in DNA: TGTGCCTGGAGTTATGGCGGGAGAGCAGATACGCAGTATTTT. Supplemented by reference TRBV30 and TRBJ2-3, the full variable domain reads SQTIHQWPATLVQPVGSPLSLECTVEGTSNPNLYWYRQAAGRGLQLLFYSVGIGQISSEVPQNLSASRPQDRQFILSSKKLLLSDSGFYLCAWSYGGRADTQYFGPGTRLTVL.

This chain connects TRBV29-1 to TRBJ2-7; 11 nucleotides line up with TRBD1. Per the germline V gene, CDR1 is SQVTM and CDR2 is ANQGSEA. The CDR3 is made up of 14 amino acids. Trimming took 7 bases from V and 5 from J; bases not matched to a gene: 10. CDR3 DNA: TGCAGCGGCCTTTTGGACAGGGGGCACCACGAGCAGTACTTC. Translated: CSGLLDRGHHEQYF.

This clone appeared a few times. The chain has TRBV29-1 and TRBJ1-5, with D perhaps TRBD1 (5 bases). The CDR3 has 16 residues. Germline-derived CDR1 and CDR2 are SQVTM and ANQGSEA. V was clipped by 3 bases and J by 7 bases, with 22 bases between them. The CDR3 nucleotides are TGCAGCGTTGACCGGCGACGCGGGGGGTTCGGACAGCCCCAGCATTTT. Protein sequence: CSVDRRRGGFGQPQHF.

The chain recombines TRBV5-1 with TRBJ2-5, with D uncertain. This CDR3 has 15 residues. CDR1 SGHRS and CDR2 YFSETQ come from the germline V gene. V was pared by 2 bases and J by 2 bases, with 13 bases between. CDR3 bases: TGCGCCAGCAGCTTATCCCGCGGCGTGCAAGAGACCCAGTACTTC. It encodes CASSLSRGVQETQYF.

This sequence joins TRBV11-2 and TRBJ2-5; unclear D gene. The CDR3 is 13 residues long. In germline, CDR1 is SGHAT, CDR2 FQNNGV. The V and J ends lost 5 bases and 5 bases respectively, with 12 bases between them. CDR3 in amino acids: CASSLQNAETQYF. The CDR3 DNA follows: TGTGCCAGCAGCCTACAGAATGCTGAGACCCAGTACTTC.

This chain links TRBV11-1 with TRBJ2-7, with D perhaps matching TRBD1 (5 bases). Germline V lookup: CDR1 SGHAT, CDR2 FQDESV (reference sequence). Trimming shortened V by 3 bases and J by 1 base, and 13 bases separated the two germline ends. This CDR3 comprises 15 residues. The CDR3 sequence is CASSFLETDSYEQYF. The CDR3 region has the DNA TGTGCCAGCAGCTTTTTGGAGACAGATTCCTACGAGCAGTACTTC.

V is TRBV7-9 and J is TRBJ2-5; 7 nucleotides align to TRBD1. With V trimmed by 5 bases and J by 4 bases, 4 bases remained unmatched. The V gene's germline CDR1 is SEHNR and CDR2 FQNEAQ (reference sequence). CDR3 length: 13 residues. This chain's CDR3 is CASSPRQGETQYF. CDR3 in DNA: TGTGCCAGCAGCCCCCGACAGGGAGAGACCCAGTACTTC. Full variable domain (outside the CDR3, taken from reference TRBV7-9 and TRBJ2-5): DTGVSQNPRHKITKRGQNVTFRCDPISEHNRLYWYRQTLGQGPEFLTYFQNEAQLEKSRLLSDRFSAERPKGSFSTLEIQRTEQGDSAMYLCASSPRQGETQYFGPGTRLLVL.

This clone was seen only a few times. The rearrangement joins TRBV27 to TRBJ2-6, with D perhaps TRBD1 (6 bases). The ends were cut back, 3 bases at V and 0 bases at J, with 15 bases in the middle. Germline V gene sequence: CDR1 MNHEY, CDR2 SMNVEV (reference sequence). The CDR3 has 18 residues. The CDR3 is CASSFTSTGSSGANVLTF. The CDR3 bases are TGTGCCAGCAGTTTCACCTCGACAGGAAGCTCTGGGGCCAACGTCCTGACTTTC.

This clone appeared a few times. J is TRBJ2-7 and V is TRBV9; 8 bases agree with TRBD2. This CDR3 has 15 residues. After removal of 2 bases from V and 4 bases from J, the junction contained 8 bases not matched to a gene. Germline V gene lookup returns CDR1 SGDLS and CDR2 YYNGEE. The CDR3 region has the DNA TGTGCCAGCAGCGTTGAGCCCGGGGGGGAGTACGAGCAGTACTTC. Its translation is CASSVEPGGEYEQYF. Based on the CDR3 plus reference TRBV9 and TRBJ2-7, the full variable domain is DSGVTQTPKHLITATGQRVTLRCSPRSGDLSVYWYQQSLDQGLQFLIQYYNGEERAKGNILERFSAQQFPDLHSELNLSSLELGDSALYFCASSVEPGGEYEQYFGPGTRLTVT.

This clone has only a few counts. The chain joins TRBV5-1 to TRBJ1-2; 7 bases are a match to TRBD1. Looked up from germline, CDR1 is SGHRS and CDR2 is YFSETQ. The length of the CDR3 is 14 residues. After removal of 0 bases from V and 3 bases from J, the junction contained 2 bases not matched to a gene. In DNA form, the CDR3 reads TGCGCCAGCAGCTTGGTAACAGGGGACTATGGCTACACCTTC. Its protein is CASSLVTGDYGYTF.

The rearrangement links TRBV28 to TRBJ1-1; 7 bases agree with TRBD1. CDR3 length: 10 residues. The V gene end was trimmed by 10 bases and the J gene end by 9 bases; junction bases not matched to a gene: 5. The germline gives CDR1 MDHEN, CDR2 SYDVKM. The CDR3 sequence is CATKGGQAFF. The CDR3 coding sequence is TGTGCCACCAAAGGGGGCCAAGCTTTCTTT.

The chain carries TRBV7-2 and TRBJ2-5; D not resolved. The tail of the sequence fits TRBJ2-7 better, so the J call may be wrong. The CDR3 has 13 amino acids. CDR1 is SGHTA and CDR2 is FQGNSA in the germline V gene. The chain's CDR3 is CASSLSTYYEQYF. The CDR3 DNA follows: TGTGCCAGCAGCTTATCAACTTACTACGAGCAGTACTTC.

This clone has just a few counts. The CDR3 DNA reads as TGTGCCAGCAGCTTGGACGGTAACTATGGCTACACCTTC. This codes for CASSLDGNYGYTF. V and J are TRBV5-4 and TRBJ1-2; the D is unclear. Germline V CDR1 and CDR2: SGHNT, YYREEE (reference sequence). The CDR3 length is 13 residues. V lost 0 bases to trimming and J lost 1 base, with 4 bases between them.

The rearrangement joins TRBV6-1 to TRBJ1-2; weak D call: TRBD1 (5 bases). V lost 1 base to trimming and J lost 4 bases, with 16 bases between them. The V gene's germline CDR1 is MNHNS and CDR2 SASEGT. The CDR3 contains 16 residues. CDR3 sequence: CASSEEGRGALYGYTF. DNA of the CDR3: TGTGCCAGCAGTGAAGAGGGGAGGGGTGCGCTCTATGGCTACACCTTC.

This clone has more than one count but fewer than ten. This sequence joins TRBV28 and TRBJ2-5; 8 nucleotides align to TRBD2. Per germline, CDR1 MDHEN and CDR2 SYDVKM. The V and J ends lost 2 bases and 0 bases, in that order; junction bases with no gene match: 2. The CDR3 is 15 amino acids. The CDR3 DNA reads TGTGCCAGCAGTTTAATCGGGAGGGACCAAGAGACCCAGTACTTC. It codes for CASSLIGRDQETQYF.